This is a list of T cell receptor beta chains from one sample in a study of T cell repertoires in ileal Crohn's disease. The method was immunoSEQ multiplex PCR; TCRdb's version includes in-frame clones alone and lacks a portion of them. The sample holds under 2,000 clones; about 81% are singletons and the top ten take around 9.1%. Sequencing was carried out using ileal tissue. The receptors were sampled from an adult with Crohn's disease. Both conserved end residues are part of each CDR3. D genes are given only for firm matches. Rows may omit the clone size; those that give it use once, few, many or a size class.

d_gene: TRBD1; j_gene: TRBJ2-5; abundance: .; v_gene: TRBV29-1; CDR3nt: TGCAGCGCTCGACAGGGTGAGGAGACCCAGTACTTC; CDR3aa: CSARQGEETQYF
d_gene: TRBD1; j_gene: TRBJ2-5; abundance: once; v_gene: TRBV27; CDR3nt: TGTGCCAGCAGTTTGACAGGGGCGAAGGAGACCCAGTACTTC; CDR3aa: CASSLTGAKETQYF
d_gene: TRBD1; j_gene: TRBJ1-1; abundance: .; v_gene: TRBV29-1; CDR3nt: TGCAGCGCTTCAGGGGGCGTGTTAACTGAAGCTTTCTTT; CDR3aa: CSASGGVLTEAFF
d_gene: TRBD1; j_gene: TRBJ1-3; abundance: .; v_gene: TRBV27; CDR3nt: TGTGCCAGCAGACCTGGACAGGGCTCTGGAAACACCATATATTTT; CDR3aa: CASRPGQGSGNTIYF
d_gene: .; j_gene: TRBJ1-6; abundance: .; v_gene: TRBV5-1; CDR3nt: TGCGCCAGCAGCTTGGAGTCAGTCATTAATTCACCCCTCCACTTT; CDR3aa: CASSLESVINSPLHF
d_gene: .; j_gene: TRBJ2-5; abundance: .; v_gene: TRBV19; CDR3nt: TGTGCCACTCGCCCCGGGGGGCCAAACAAAGAGACCCAGTACTTC; CDR3aa: CATRPGGPNKETQYF
d_gene: .; j_gene: TRBJ1-5; abundance: few; v_gene: TRBV21-1; CDR3nt: TGTGCCAGCAGTACACGTCTAGCTACATGGCATCATCAGCCCCAGCATTTT; CDR3aa: CASSTRLATWHHQPQHF
d_gene: TRBD1; j_gene: TRBJ2-2; abundance: .; v_gene: TRBV4-1; CDR3nt: TGCGCCAGCAGCCAAAGATTATCAACCGGGACAGGAAACACCGGGGAGCTGTTTTTT; CDR3aa: CASSQRLSTGTGNTGELFF
d_gene: TRBD1; j_gene: TRBJ2-1; abundance: .; v_gene: TRBV4-2; CDR3nt: TGTGCCAGCAGCCAAGATCTACAGGGGACCTACAATGAGCAGTTCTTC; CDR3aa: CASSQDLQGTYNEQFF
d_gene: .; j_gene: TRBJ1-1; abundance: .; v_gene: TRBV30; CDR3nt: TGTGCCTGGTTTCGGGGGAACAGAATGAACACTGAAGCTTTCTTT; CDR3aa: CAWFRGNRMNTEAFF
d_gene: TRBD2; j_gene: TRBJ2-7; abundance: .; v_gene: TRBV18; CDR3nt: TGTGCCAGCTCACCAGGACTAGCGGCTACCTACGAGCAGTACTTC; CDR3aa: CASSPGLAATYEQYF
d_gene: .; j_gene: TRBJ1-2; abundance: .; v_gene: TRBV6-8; CDR3nt: TGTGCCAGCAGAGAGAGGTCAGGGCAGAGAATTAACTATGGCTACACCTTC; CDR3aa: CASRERSGQRINYGYTF
d_gene: TRBD1; j_gene: TRBJ1-4; abundance: .; v_gene: TRBV29-1; CDR3nt: TGCAGCGTTGGACAGGGGACCTCCGGTACTGAAAAACTGTTTTTT; CDR3aa: CSVGQGTSGTEKLFF
d_gene: .; j_gene: TRBJ1-5; abundance: .; v_gene: TRBV2; CDR3nt: TGTGCCAGCCGCGACACGTATGGGCAGCCCCAGCATTTT; CDR3aa: CASRDTYGQPQHF
d_gene: .; j_gene: TRBJ2-7; abundance: .; v_gene: TRBV7-9; CDR3nt: TGTGCCAGCAGCTTAGCGGCAGACAGCTACGAGCAGTACTTC; CDR3aa: CASSLAADSYEQYF
d_gene: .; j_gene: TRBJ2-1; abundance: .; v_gene: TRBV28; CDR3nt: TGTGCCAGCAGGAGCGTCCGGGATGAGCAGTTCTTC; CDR3aa: CASRSVRDEQFF
d_gene: TRBD1; j_gene: TRBJ1-4; abundance: .; v_gene: TRBV5-1; CDR3nt: TGCGCCAGCAGCTGGGACAGCACTAATGAAAAACTGTTTTTT; CDR3aa: CASSWDSTNEKLFF
d_gene: .; j_gene: TRBJ2-2; abundance: .; v_gene: TRBV7-9; CDR3nt: TGTGCCAGCAGCTTAAGTTTAGGACACGTCGCCGGGGAGCTGTTTTTT; CDR3aa: CASSLSLGHVAGELFF
d_gene: TRBD1; j_gene: TRBJ1-1; abundance: .; v_gene: TRBV28; CDR3nt: TGTGCCAGCAGCTCTGCCGCCGGGACAGGGGTAACTGAAGCTTTCTTT; CDR3aa: CASSSAAGTGVTEAFF
d_gene: .; j_gene: TRBJ1-1; abundance: .; v_gene: TRBV5-1; CDR3nt: TGCGCCAGCAGCTTAGCGGGTATGAACACTGAAGCTTTCTTT; CDR3aa: CASSLAGMNTEAFF
d_gene: TRBD1; j_gene: TRBJ1-2; abundance: .; v_gene: TRBV19; CDR3nt: TGTGCCAGTAGTTTTAAGGACAGGCGGGGCTATGGCTACACCTTC; CDR3aa: CASSFKDRRGYGYTF
d_gene: .; j_gene: TRBJ2-7; abundance: .; v_gene: TRBV7-9; CDR3nt: TGTGAACTAGAGACCTACGAGCAGTACTTC; CDR3aa: CELETYEQYF